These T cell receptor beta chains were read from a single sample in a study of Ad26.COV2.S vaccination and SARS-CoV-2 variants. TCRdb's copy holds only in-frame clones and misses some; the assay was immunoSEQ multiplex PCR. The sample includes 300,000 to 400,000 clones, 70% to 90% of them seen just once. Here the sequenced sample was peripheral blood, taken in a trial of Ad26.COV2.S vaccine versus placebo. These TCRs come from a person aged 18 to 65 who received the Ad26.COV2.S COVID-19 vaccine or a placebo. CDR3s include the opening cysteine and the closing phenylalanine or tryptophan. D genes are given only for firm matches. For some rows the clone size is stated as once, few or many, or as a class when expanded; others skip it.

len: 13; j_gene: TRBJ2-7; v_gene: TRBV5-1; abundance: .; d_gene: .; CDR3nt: TGCGCCAGCAGCTTTGGGTCGCCCTACGAGCAGTACTTC; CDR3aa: CASSFGSPYEQYF
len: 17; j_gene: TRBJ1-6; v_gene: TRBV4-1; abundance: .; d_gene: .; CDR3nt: TGCGCCAGCAGCCAAGTTAGTGGGGGATCTTATAATTCACCCCTCCACTTT; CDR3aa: CASSQVSGGSYNSPLHF
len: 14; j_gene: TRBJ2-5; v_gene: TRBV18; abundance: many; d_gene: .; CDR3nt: TGTGCCAGCTCACTGTCGGATTCCCGGAAGACCCAGTACTTC; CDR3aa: CASSLSDSRKTQYF
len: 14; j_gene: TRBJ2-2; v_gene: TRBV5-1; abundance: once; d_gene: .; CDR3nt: TGCGCCAGCAGCTTGGGGCCGAACACCGGGGAGCTGTTTTTT; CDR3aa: CASSLGPNTGELFF
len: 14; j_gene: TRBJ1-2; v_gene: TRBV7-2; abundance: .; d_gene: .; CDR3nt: TGTGCCAGCAGCTTAATGCAGGCTGCCTATGGCTACACCTTC; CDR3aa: CASSLMQAAYGYTF
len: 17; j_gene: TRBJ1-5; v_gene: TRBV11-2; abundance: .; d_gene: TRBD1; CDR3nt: TGTGCCAGCAGCCGCCGACAGGGGGCGCTGGGCAATCAGCCCCAGCATTTT; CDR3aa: CASSRRQGALGNQPQHF
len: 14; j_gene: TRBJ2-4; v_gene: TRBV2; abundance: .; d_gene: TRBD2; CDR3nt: TGTGCCAGTGGGACTAGGAAGTCCCAAAACATTCAGTACTTC; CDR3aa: CASGTRKSQNIQYF
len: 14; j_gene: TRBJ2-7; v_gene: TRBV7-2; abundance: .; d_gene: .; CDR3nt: TGTGCCAGCAGCTTGGGCCGGACCACCTACGAGCAGTACTTC; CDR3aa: CASSLGRTTYEQYF
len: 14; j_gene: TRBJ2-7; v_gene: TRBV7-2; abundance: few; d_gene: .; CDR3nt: TGTGCCAGCAGCTTAAACAGGGACTTCTACGAGCAGTACTTC; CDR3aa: CASSLNRDFYEQYF
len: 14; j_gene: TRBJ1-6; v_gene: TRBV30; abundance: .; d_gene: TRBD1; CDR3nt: TGTGCCTGGGACAGGGGGGTCGATAATTCACCCCTCCACTTT; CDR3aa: CAWDRGVDNSPLHF
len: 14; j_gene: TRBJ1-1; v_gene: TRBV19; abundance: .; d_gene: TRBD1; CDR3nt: TGTGCCAGTAGTATCGGGACAGCCTGGACTGAAGCTTTCTTT; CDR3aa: CASSIGTAWTEAFF
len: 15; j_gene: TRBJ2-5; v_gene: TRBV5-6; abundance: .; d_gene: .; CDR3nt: TGTGCCAGCAGCGTATCCTCCAGGGGTTCTAGCACCCAGTACTTC; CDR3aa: CASSVSSRGSSTQYF
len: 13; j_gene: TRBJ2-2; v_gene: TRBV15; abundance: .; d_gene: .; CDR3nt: TGTGCCACCAGCAGAGATTTGGCCGGGGAGCTGTTTTTT; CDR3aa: CATSRDLAGELFF
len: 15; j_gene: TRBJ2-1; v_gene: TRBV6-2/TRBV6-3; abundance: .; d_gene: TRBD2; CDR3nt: TGTGCCAGCAGCCCAACTAGCGGGAATTACAATGAGCAGTTCTTC; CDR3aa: CASSPTSGNYNEQFF
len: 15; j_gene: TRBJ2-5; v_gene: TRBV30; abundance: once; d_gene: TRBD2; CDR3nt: TGTGCCTGGAGTCTTATTAGCGGGGGACAAGAGACCCAGTACTTC; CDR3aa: CAWSLISGGQETQYF
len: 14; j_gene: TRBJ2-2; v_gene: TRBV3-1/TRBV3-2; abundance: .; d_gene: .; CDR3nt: TGTGCCAGCAGCCGCCTAGGGGGGGACGGGGAGCTGTTTTTT; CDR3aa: CASSRLGGDGELFF
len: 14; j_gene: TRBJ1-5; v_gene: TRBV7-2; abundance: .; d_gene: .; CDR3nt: TGTGCCAGCAGCTCACAGGGAGGCAATCAGCCCCAGCATTTT; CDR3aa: CASSSQGGNQPQHF
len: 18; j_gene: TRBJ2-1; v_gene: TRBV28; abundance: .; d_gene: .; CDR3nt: TGTGCCAGCACCCCTCGGTTGGGTAGCGGCCCTACTGCCAATGAGCAGTTCTTC; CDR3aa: CASTPRLGSGPTANEQFF
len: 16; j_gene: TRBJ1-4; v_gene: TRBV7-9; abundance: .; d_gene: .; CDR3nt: TGTGCCAGCAGCTTAGCGGGAGGACCAACTAATGAAAAACTGTTTTTT; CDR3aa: CASSLAGGPTNEKLFF
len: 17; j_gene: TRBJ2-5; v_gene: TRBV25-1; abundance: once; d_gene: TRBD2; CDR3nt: TGTGCCAGCAGTGACTCACTAGCGGTGAAACATGGGGAGACCCAGTACTTC; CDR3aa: CASSDSLAVKHGETQYF
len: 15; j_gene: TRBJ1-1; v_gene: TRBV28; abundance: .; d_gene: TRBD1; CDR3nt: TGTGCCAGCAGTCTCCCGACAGGGGCCAACACTGAAGCTTTCTTT; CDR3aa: CASSLPTGANTEAFF
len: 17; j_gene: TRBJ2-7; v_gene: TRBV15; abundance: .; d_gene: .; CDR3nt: TGTGCCACCGGCCGCCGGGCTGGGGACGCCACGCCTCGGGAGCAGTACTTC; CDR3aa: CATGRRAGDATPREQYF
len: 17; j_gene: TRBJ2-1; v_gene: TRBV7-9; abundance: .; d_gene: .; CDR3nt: TGTGCCAGCAGCTTAGCTTCTTTCCCGCCGGTGAACAATGAGCAGTTCTTC; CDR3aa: CASSLASFPPVNNEQFF
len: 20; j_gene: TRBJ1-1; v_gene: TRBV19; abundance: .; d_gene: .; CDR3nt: TGTGCCAGTATCTGGGGCAGGGAGACGCCGAACAGGGACGTAACTAATGAAGCTTTCTTT; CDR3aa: CASIWGRETPNRDVTNEAFF
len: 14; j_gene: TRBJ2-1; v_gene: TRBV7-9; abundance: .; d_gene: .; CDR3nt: TGTGCCAGCAGCTTATTAGTTGCGAACAATGAGCAGTTCTTC; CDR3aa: CASSLLVANNEQFF
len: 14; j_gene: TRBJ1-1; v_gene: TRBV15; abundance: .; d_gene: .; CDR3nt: TGTGCCACCAGCTCACCAAACGGGGGCACTGAAGCTTTCTTT; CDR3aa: CATSSPNGGTEAFF
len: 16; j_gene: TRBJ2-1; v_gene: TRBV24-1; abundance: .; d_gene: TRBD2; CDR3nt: TGTGCCACCAGTGATTTGGGCCTAGCGGGAGCGAATGAGCAGTTCTTC; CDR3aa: CATSDLGLAGANEQFF
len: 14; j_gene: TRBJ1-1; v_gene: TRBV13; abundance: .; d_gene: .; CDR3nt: TGTGCCAGCAGCTCCCGGGCCAGCACGACTGAAGCTTTCTTT; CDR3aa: CASSSRASTTEAFF
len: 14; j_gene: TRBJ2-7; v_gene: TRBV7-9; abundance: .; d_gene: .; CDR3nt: TGTGCCAGCAGCCTGACAGGTTCAACCTACGAGCAGTACTTC; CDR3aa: CASSLTGSTYEQYF